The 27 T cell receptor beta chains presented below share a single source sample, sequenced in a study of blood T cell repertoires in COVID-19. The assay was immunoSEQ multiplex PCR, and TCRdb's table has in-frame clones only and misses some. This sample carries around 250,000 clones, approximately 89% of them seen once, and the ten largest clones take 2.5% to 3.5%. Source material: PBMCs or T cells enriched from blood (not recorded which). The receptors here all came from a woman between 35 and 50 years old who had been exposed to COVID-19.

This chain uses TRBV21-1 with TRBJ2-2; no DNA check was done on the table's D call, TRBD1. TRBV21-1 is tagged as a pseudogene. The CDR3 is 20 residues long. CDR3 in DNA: TGTGCCAGCAGCAAAGGGCGCGAATGGCAGGGGACCTCGAACACCGGGGAGCTGTTTTTT. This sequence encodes CASSKGREWQGTSNTGELFF.

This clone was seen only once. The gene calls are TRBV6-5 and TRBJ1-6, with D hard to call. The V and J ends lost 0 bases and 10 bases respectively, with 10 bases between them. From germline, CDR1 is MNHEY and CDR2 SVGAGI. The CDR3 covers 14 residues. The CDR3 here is CASSYSGRNSPLHF. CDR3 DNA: TGTGCCAGCAGTTACTCGGGCAGGAACTCACCCCTCCACTTT.

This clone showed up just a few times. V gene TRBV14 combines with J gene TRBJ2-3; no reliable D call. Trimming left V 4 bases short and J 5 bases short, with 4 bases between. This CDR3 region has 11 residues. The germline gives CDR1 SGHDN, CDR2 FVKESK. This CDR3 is CASSLGDTQYF. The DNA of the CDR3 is TGTGCCAGCAGCCTCGGAGATACGCAGTATTTT.

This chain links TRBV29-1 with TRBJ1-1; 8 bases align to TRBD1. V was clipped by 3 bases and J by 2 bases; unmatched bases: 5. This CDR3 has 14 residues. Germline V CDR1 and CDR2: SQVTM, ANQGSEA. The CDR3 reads CSVDLAGGNTEAFF. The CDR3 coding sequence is TGCAGCGTTGACCTCGCAGGGGGCAACACTGAAGCTTTCTTT.

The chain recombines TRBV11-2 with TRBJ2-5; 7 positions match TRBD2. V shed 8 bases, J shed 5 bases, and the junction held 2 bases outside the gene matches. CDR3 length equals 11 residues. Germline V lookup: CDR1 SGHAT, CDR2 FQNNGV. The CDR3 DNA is TGTGCCAGCGGGAGGGGCGAGACCCAGTACTTC. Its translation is CASGRGETQYF.

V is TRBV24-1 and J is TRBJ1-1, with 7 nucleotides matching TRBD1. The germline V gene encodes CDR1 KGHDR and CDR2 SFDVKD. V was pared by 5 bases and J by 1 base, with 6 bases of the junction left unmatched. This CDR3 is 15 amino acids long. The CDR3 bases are TGTGCCACCAGTGCAGGAAGACAGGGGAACACTGAAGCTTTCTTT. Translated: CATSAGRQGNTEAFF.

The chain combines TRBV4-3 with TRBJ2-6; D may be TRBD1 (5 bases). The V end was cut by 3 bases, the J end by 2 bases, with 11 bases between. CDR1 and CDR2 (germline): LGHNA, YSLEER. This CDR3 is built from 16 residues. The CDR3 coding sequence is TGCGCCAGCAGCCAGCAGGGAATCACTGGGGCCAACGTCCTGACTTTC. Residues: CASSQQGITGANVLTF.

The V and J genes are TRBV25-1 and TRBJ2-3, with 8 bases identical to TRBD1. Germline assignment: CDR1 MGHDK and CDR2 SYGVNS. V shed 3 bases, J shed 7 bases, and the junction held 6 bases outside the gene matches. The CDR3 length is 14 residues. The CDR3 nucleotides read TGTGCCAGCAGTGAGGTCAGGGGGCGATATACGCAGTATTTT. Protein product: CASSEVRGRYTQYF.

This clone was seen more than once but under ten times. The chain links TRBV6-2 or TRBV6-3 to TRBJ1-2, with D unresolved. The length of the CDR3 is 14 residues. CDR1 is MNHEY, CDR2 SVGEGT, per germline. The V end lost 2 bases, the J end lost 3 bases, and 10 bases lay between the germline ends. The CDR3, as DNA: TGTGCCAGCAGTTACGGGCAGGCGTACTATGGCTACACCTTC. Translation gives CASSYGQAYYGYTF.

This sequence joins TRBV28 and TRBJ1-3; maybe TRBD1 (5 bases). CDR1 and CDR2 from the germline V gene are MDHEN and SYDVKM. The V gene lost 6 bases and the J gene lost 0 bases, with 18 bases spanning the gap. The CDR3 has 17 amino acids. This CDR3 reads CASSQLIYRNSGNTIYF. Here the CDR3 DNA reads TGTGCCAGCAGCCAACTGATATACAGGAACTCTGGAAACACCATATATTTT.

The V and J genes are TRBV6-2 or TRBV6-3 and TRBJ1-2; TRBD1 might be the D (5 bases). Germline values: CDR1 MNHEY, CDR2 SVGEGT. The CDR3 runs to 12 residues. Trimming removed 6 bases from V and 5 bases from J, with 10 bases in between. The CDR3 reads CASSDRTYGYTF. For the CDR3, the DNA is TGTGCCAGCAGCGACAGAACTTATGGCTACACCTTC.

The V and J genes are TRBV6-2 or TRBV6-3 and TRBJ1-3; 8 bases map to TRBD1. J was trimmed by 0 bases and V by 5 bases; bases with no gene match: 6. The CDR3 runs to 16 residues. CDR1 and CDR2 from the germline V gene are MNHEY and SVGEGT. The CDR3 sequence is CASSATGAFSGNTIYF. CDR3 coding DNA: TGTGCCAGCAGTGCGACAGGGGCGTTCTCTGGAAACACCATATATTTT.

The CDR3 sequence: CASSPVASVNYGYTF. DNA of the CDR3: TGTGCCAGCAGCCCCGTGGCATCCGTCAACTATGGCTACACCTTC. The V and J genes are TRBV14 and TRBJ1-2, with no clear D. The CDR3 spans 15 residues. V was pared by 4 bases and J by 2 bases, with 14 bases between. The germline CDR1 and CDR2 sequences are SGHDN and FVKESK.

The CDR3 here is CASTGQGVDYTF. The CDR3 bases are TGTGCCAGCACCGGACAGGGGGTGGACTACACCTTC. The rearrangement uses TRBV12-3 or TRBV12-4 and TRBJ1-2, with 10 bases identical to TRBD1. J gave up 10 bases and V 7 bases, and 6 bases lay outside the gene matches. This CDR3 is 12 amino acids long.

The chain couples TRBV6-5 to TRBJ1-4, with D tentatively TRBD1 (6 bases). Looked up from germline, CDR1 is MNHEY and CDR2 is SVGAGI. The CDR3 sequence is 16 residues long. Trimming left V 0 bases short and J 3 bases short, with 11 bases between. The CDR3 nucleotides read TGTGCCAGCAGTTACTCGGGAACAGGGTCTAATGAAAAACTGTTTTTT. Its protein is CASSYSGTGSNEKLFF.

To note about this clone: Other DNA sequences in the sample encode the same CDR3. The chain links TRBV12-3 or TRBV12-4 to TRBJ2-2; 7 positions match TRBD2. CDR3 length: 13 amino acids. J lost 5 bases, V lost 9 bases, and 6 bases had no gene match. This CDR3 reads CASSQLATGELFF. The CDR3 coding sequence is TGTGCCAGTAGTCAACTAGCGACCGGGGAGCTGTTTTTT.

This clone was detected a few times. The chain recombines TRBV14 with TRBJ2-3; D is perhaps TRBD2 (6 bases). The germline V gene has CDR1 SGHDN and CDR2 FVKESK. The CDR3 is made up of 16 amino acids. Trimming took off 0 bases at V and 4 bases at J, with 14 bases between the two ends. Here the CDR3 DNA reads TGTGCCAGCAGCCAAGAGATGGGACCGGGGGCAGATACGCAGTATTTT. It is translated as CASSQEMGPGADTQYF.

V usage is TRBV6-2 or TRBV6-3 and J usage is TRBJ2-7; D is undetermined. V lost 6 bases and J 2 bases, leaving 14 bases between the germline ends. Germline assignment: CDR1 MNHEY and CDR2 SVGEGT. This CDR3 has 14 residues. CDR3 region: CASSLGVVPYEQYF. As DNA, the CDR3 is TGTGCCAGCAGCCTAGGAGTCGTACCCTACGAGCAGTACTTC.

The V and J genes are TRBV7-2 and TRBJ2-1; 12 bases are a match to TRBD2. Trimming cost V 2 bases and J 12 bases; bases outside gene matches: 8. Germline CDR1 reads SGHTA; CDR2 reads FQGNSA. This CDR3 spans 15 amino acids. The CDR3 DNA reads TGTGCCAGCAGCTTACTAAGGACTAGCGGGATGGTGCAGTTCTTC. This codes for CASSLLRTSGMVQFF. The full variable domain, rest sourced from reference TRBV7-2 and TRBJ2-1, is GAGVSQSPSNKVTEKGKDVELRCDPISGHTALYWYRQSLGQGLEFLIYFQGNSAPDKSGLPSDRFSAERTGGSVSTLTIQRTQQEDSAVYLCASSLLRTSGMVQFFGPGTRLTVL.

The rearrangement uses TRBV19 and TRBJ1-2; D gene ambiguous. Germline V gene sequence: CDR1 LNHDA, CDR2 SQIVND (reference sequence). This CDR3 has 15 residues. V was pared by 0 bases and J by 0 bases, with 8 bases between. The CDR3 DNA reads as TGTGCCAGTAGTATAGATCTAGTACCTAACTATGGCTACACCTTC. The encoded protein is CASSIDLVPNYGYTF.

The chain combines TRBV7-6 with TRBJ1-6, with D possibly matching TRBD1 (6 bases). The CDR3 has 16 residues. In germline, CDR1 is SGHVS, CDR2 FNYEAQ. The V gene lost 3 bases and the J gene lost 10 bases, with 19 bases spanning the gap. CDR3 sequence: CASSLTGGDKSSPLHF. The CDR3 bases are TGTGCCAGCAGCTTGACCGGGGGGGACAAGTCATCACCCCTCCACTTT.

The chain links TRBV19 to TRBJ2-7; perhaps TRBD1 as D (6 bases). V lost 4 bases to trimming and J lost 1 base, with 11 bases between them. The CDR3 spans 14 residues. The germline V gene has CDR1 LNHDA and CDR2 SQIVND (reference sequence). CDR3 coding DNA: TGTGCCAGTAGTAGCCTGAGGGGGTCCTACGAGCAGTACTTC. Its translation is CASSSLRGSYEQYF. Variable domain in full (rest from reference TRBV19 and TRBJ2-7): DGGITQSPKYLFRKEGQNVTLSCEQNLNHDAMYWYRQDPGQGLRLIYYSQIVNDFQKGDIAEGYSVSREKKESFPLTVTSAQKNPTAFYLCASSSLRGSYEQYFGPGTRLTVT.

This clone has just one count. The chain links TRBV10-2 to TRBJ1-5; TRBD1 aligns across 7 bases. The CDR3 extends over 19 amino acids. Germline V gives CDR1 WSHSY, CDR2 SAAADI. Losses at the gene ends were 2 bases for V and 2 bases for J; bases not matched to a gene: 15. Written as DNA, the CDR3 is TGCGCCAGCAGTGAGAACGGGGCAGGGGGACTTAGGGGCAATCAGCCCCAGCATTTT. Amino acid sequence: CASSENGAGGLRGNQPQHF.

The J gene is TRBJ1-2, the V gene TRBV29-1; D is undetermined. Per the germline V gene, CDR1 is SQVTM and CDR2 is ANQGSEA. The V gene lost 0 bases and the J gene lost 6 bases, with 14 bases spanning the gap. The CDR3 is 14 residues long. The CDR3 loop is CSVEDLGREDGYTF. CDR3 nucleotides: TGCAGCGTTGAAGATCTAGGAAGAGAGGATGGCTACACCTTC.

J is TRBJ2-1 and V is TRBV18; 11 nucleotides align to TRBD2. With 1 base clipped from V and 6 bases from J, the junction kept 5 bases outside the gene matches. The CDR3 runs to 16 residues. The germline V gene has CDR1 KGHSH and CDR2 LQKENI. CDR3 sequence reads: CASSPLAGGPFNEQFF. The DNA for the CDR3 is TGTGCCAGCTCACCACTAGCGGGAGGGCCGTTCAATGAGCAGTTCTTC.

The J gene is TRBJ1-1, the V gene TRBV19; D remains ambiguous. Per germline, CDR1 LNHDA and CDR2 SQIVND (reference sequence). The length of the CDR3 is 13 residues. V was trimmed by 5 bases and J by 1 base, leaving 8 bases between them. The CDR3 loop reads CASSSRGNTEAFF. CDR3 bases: TGTGCCAGTAGTTCCCGGGGGAACACTGAAGCTTTCTTT.

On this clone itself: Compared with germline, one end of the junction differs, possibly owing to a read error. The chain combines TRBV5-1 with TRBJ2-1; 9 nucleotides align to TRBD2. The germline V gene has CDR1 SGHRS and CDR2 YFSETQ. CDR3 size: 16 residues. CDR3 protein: CASSLVAGVTYNEQFF. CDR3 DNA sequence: TGTGCCAGCAGCTTGGTAGCGGGAGTTACCTACAATGAGCAGTTCTTC.